Following are 8 T cell receptor beta chains from one sample sequenced in a study of shared clonotypes between healthy human individuals. The table came from immunoSEQ multiplex PCR; TCRdb's copy has only in-frame clones and leaves some out. This sample has approximately 1.5 million clones, with less than 99% found just once. The sequencing sample was made of naive CD4+ T cells sorted from blood. Subset specified: CD45RA+ positively selected. These receptors were collected from a man aged 30 to 39 in good health.

The chain has TRBV28 and TRBJ2-5; D not certain. In germline, CDR1 is MDHEN, CDR2 SYDVKM. The CDR3 spans 11 residues. The V end was cut by 3 bases, the J end by 3 bases, with 2 bases between. This CDR3 is CASSFEETQYF. CDR3 DNA sequence: TGTGCCAGCAGTTTTGAAGAGACCCAGTACTTC.

This chain links TRBV25-1 with TRBJ2-7; TRBD2 agrees at 10 bases. After removal of 4 bases from V and 7 bases from J, the junction contained 4 bases not matched to a gene. CDR1 MGHDK and CDR2 SYGVNS come from the germline V gene. The CDR3 runs to 13 residues. CDR3 amino acids: CASSGGLAREQYF. The CDR3 DNA follows: TGTGCCAGCAGTGGGGGACTAGCGAGGGAGCAGTACTTC.

The chain links TRBV28 to TRBJ1-2; D is unresolved. Germline V gene data show CDR1 as MDHEN and CDR2 as SYDVKM. CDR3 size: 13 residues. The germline V and J ends were trimmed by 7 bases and 4 bases, with 13 bases remaining between them. The DNA of the CDR3 is TGTGCCAGCAAGGATGGAGGGAGCTATGGCTACACCTTC. Protein: CASKDGGSYGYTF.

In DNA, the CDR3 is TGTGCCACCAGCAGGTACAATCAGCCCCAGCATTTT. Its translation is CATSRYNQPQHF. This chain links TRBV15 with TRBJ1-5; D call uncertain. The germline CDR1 and CDR2 sequences are LNHNV and YYDKDF (reference sequence). The CDR3 sequence is 12 residues long. Trimming removed 3 bases at V and 3 bases at J, with 3 bases between.

The rearrangement uses TRBV5-4 and TRBJ2-7; TRBD1 might be the D (6 bases). This CDR3 is 14 amino acids long. The V gene lost 6 bases and the J gene lost 2 bases, with 15 bases spanning the gap. The germline V gene has CDR1 SGHNT and CDR2 YYREEE (reference sequence). The CDR3, as DNA: TGTGCCAGCACCATCTCCGGGACAACCTACGAGCAGTACTTC. Translating it yields CASTISGTTYEQYF. The entire variable domain, with the rest obtained from reference TRBV5-4 and TRBJ2-7, is as follows: ETGVTQSPTHLIKTRGQQVTLRCSSQSGHNTVSWYQQALGQGPQFIFQYYREEENGRGNFPPRFSGLQFPNYSSELNVNALELDDSALYLCASTISGTTYEQYFGPGTRLTVT.

The V gene is TRBV5-1, the J gene TRBJ1-1; no definite D call. V lost 4 bases and J 5 bases, leaving 15 bases between the germline ends. The CDR3 has 14 residues. CDR1 and CDR2 (germline): SGHRS, YFSETQ. CDR3 sequence (DNA): TGCGCCAGCAGCCCAGGAGACACTTTAACTGAAGCTTTCTTT. Amino acid sequence: CASSPGDTLTEAFF.

The CDR3 DNA follows: TGTGCCTGGCTGCGACGGGGCCTCAACTATGGCTACACCTTC. Translating gives CAWLRRGLNYGYTF. The chain combines TRBV30 with TRBJ1-2, with D perhaps TRBD1 (5 bases). The germline V gene encodes CDR1 GTSNPN and CDR2 SVGIG (reference sequence). CDR3 length equals 14 residues. Trimming shortened V by 5 bases and J by 2 bases, and 15 bases separated the two germline ends.

This sequence joins TRBV5-1 and TRBJ1-2, with TRBD1 as a possible D gene (6 bases). Germline assignment: CDR1 SGHRS and CDR2 YFSETQ. Deletions cut 0 bases from V and 3 bases from J, with 15 bases between. The CDR3 runs 16 residues. The CDR3 DNA reads as TGCGCCAGCAGCTTGGGCCGGGACACCGGGGACTATGGCTACACCTTC. Translated, it gives CASSLGRDTGDYGYTF.